This TCR beta chain was captured in a study of T cell changes during pregnancy in multiple sclerosis (dated by TCRdb to about 2019). At the level of the whole study: Changes in the T cell repertoire over the course of pregnancy were examined in this study in women with multiple sclerosis.

The library relied on the immunoSEQ multiplex PCR assay. As stored in TCRdb, this immuneACCESS dataset retains in-frame rearrangements with V and J assigned. A fraction of the clones does not appear; measured against another copy, unresolved V genes explain less than half of the discrepancy, and the remainder lacks a known reason. For this sample there are almost 35,000 clones; around 90% appear just once. The biggest ten clones account for approximately 4.5% of the sample. Note on this clone: Which antigen it targets is not known. No clone much larger than this one lies a single base away; base qualities are absent.

The CDR1 and CDR2 encoded by the germline V gene are KGHSH and LQKENI. A distance of 16 bases separates the germline ends of V and J, which lose 3 bases and 8 bases respectively. There are 14 amino acids in the CDR3, from cysteine to phenylalanine inclusive. The read is trimmed to its CDR3 DNA, 42 bases read in frame from base 1. The source is a female donor in good health, enrolled as a control in a pregnancy study. The sequences come from peripheral blood, collected in the second trimester of pregnancy. The chain is encoded by TRBV18 joined to TRBJ1-1; a weak D assignment points to TRBD1 (6 bases agree). The DNA sequence is given as TGTGCCAGCTCACCGGACAGAACAACCCTCGAAGCTTTCTTT. Translated, it reads CASSPDRTTLEAFF.